This record concerns one TCR beta chain sequence. What it binds is unknown. Deep was the level used in running the assay. Assay: immunoSEQ multiplex PCR; the TCRdb copy retains only in-frame clones and omits some. The top ten clones hold 30% to 40% of a sample with 600,000 to 750,000 clones, 90% of them seen once. This record belongs to a study of shared clonotypes between healthy human individuals. Study-level points and caveats: In having few donors, the study represented limited genetic and exposure-history diversity. Sharing across four donors was highest in naive CD4 (approximately 5%) and lowest in memory CD8 (approximately 0.4%).

The CDR3 spans 15 residues. V was clipped by 0 bases and J by 6 bases, with 13 bases between them. The germline V gene has CDR1 SGHDN and CDR2 FVKESK. Material: memory CD8+ T cells from PBMCs. The subset was: CD45RO+ cells pooled with CCR7-negative TemRA cells. This sequence originates from a man between 18 and 35 years old in good health. Some clones in this sample may be carry-over from other donors' samples. The V gene is TRBV14, the J gene TRBJ2-3; tentatively, D is TRBD1 (6 bases). CDR3 sequence reads: CASSQDWGPGDTQYF. Written as DNA, the CDR3 is TGTGCCAGCAGCCAAGACTGGGGGCCTGGGGATACGCAGTATTTT.